This T cell receptor beta chain is drawn from a study of blood T cell repertoires in COVID-19. Study as a whole: Acute and convalescent COVID-19 samples came from the United States, Italy and Spain.

The CDR3 loop spans 18 amino acids. After removal of 0 bases from V and 0 bases from J, the junction contained 4 bases not matched to a gene. CDR1 is LGHNA, CDR2 YSLEER, per germline. Original processing notes: How many nucleated cells were present was estimated from reference gene primer amplification. Clones were sequenced by immunoSEQ multiplex PCR, and TCRdb holds only the in-frame ones, with some missing. That table is the source of V, J and clone size, and D and trimming were worked out from the DNA. The sample comprises 300,000 to 500,000 clones, roughly 90% of which are singletons, and 0.9% to 1% rests with the top ten. Recruits, aged about 18 to 100 years, lived in around 24 US areas. Clinical history reported by participants formed the basis on which cohorts were assigned.

The clonotype comes from a woman aged 25 to 45 with acute COVID-19. Material: PBMCs or T cells enriched from blood (not recorded which). The rearrangement uses TRBV4-3 and TRBJ2-2; 10 positions match TRBD2. As DNA, the CDR3 is TGCGCCAGCAGCCAAGAACCTAGCGGGGGACCGAACACCGGGGAGCTGTTTTTT. This translates into CASSQEPSGGPNTGELFF.